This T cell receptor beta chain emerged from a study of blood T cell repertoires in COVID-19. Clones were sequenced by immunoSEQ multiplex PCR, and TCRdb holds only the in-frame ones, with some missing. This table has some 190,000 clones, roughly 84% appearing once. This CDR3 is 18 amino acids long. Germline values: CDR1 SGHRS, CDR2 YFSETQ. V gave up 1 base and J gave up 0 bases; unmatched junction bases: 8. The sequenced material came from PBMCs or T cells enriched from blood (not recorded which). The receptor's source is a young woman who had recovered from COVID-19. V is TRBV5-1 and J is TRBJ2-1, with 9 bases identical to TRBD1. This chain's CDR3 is CASSLTLGTGSSYNEQFF. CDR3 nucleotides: TGCGCCAGCAGCTTGACCTTAGGGACAGGGAGCTCCTACAATGAGCAGTTCTTC. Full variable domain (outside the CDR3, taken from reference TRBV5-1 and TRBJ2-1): KAGVTQTPRYLIKTRGQQVTLSCSPISGHRSVSWYQQTPGQGLQFLFEYFSETQRNKGNFPGRFSGRQFSNSRSEMNVSTLELGDSALYLCASSLTLGTGSSYNEQFFGPGTRLTVL.